This T cell receptor (beta chain) derives from a study of T cells after yellow fever vaccination. General study points: High-abundance clonotypes from the bulk population could contaminate FACS-sorted repertoires.

CDR3 length equals 15 residues. J gave up 2 bases and V 3 bases, and 1 base lay outside the gene matches. CDR1 is LNHNV, CDR2 YYDKDF, per germline (reference sequence). This clonotype was seen many times. Its antigen is unknown. A single record per CDR3 protein comes from TCRdb applying MiXCR to the 5' RACE reads. The table has approximately 160,000 distinct CDR3 sequences, about 6.2% seen once. This specimen was CD4+ T cells sorted from PBMCs, taken on the day of the first yellow fever vaccination. The chain is built from TRBV15 and TRBJ2-3, with TRBD1 matching 11 bases. The sequence was collected from a man younger than 35 who received the YFV17D yellow fever vaccine. In DNA, the CDR3 is TGTGCCACCAGCAGGGGACAGGGGGACACAGATACGCAGTATTTT. Its protein product is CATSRGQGDTDTQYF.